What follows are 12 T cell receptor beta chains derived from one specimen sequenced in a study of PD-1 blockade in mismatch repair-deficient tumors. The assay was immunoSEQ multiplex PCR, and TCRdb's table has in-frame clones only and misses some. This table has 75,000 to 80,000 clones, approximately 78% appearing once. The sequencing used peripheral blood, collected 44 weeks after starting pembrolizumab. Every receptor here comes from an adult with mismatch repair-deficient cancer.

Here the CDR3 reads CASSQGVRLTGVNTEAFF. The CDR3 bases are TGTGCCAGCAGCCAAGGGGTACGGTTAACAGGGGTGAACACTGAAGCTTTCTTT. This chain links TRBV5-6 with TRBJ1-1; TRBD1 aligns across 7 bases. The CDR3 loop spans 18 amino acids. Looked up from germline, CDR1 is SGHDT and CDR2 is YYEEEE. Germline trimming cut 4 bases from V and 0 bases from J; bases unmatched to any gene: 15.

The rearrangement links TRBV10-1 to TRBJ2-4, with 7 bases identical to TRBD1. This CDR3 spans 14 amino acids. V shed 4 bases and J 3 bases; nucleotides not matched to a gene: 3. Germline lookup yields CDR1 WNHNN and CDR2 SYGVQD (reference sequence). CDR3 protein: CASSGSGGKNIQYF. The CDR3 nucleotides are TGCGCCAGCAGTGGATCAGGGGGCAAAAACATTCAGTACTTC.

The chain combines TRBV11-3 with TRBJ1-1, with D unresolved. Germline assignment: CDR1 SGHNT and CDR2 YENEEA. The CDR3 spans 12 residues. V shed 5 bases and J shed 5 bases, with 9 bases lying between them. The DNA for the CDR3 is TGTGCCAGCAGCGCCTTCGGGACTGAAGCTTTCTTT. Encoded protein: CASSAFGTEAFF.

This clone was recorded only once. As DNA, the CDR3 is TGTGCCAGTAGTTTGTTCAGGGGAGCTGGCGCCGGGGAGCTGTTTTTT. Translated, it gives CASSLFRGAGAGELFF. The V call is TRBV19, the J call TRBJ2-2, with D possibly matching TRBD1 (6 bases). Germline V gene lookup returns CDR1 LNHDA and CDR2 SQIVND (reference sequence). CDR3 size: 16 residues. V lost 5 bases, J lost 6 bases, and 19 bases lay in between.

The J gene is TRBJ1-1, the V gene TRBV10-1, with no clear D. This CDR3 has 14 residues. V was pared by 3 bases and J by 0 bases, with 8 bases between. Per germline, CDR1 WNHNN and CDR2 SYGVQD (reference sequence). The CDR3 spells CASSDRRVNTEAFF. As DNA, the CDR3 is TGCGCCAGCAGTGACCGGCGGGTGAACACTGAAGCTTTCTTT.

This clone was found a few times. V is TRBV5-1 and J is TRBJ1-2; perhaps TRBD1 as D (6 bases). This CDR3 spans 14 amino acids. Trimming removed 0 bases from V and 8 bases from J, with 14 bases in between. CDR1 and CDR2 (germline): SGHRS, YFSETQ. Written as DNA, the CDR3 is TGCGCCAGCAGCTTGGACCAGGGGTCGCGAGGCTACACCTTC. Translating gives CASSLDQGSRGYTF.

The genes are TRBV5-4 and TRBJ2-3; TRBD2 matches 7 bases. Per germline, CDR1 SGHNT and CDR2 YYREEE (reference sequence). The CDR3 spans 15 residues. V dropped 0 bases and J dropped 6; count of bases not matched to a gene: 7. CDR3 sequence (DNA): TGTGCCAGCAGCTTGGATCCGGGAGGTTTGGATACGCAGTATTTT. It yields the protein CASSLDPGGLDTQYF. Drawing the rest from reference TRBV5-4 and TRBJ2-3, the complete variable domain is ETGVTQSPTHLIKTRGQQVTLRCSSQSGHNTVSWYQQALGQGPQFIFQYYREEENGRGNFPPRFSGLQFPNYSSELNVNALELDDSALYLCASSLDPGGLDTQYFGPGTRLTVL.

This chain joins TRBV5-1 and TRBJ2-7; 7 bases agree with TRBD1. There are 15 residues in the CDR3. Germline V gives CDR1 SGHRS, CDR2 YFSETQ. Trimming took 5 bases from V and 4 from J; bases not matched to a gene: 12. CDR3 DNA sequence: TGCGCCAGCAGAGTCGGGACAGCCTTCGGTTACGAGCAGTACTTC. Protein product: CASRVGTAFGYEQYF.

About this clone: Compared with germline, one end of the junction differs, possibly owing to a read error. CDR3 nucleotides: TGTGCCAGCAGTGAGGGTAGGCGGGACTGGGGGTTT. Amino acid sequence: CASSEGRRDWGF. This sequence joins TRBV6-1 and TRBJ1-4; a weak D match, TRBD1 (5 bases). The CDR3 is 12 amino acids. The V gene's germline CDR1 is MNHNS and CDR2 SASEGT.

The CDR3 nucleotides read TGTGCCAGCAGCTTTTCGGGAGGGAAAGAGGAGCAGTTCTTC. Protein sequence: CASSFSGGKEEQFF. The rearrangement uses TRBV7-2 and TRBJ2-1; 8 bases line up with TRBD2. J was trimmed by 10 bases and V by 3 bases; bases with no gene match: 8. The germline gives CDR1 SGHTA, CDR2 FQGNSA. This CDR3 contains 14 residues.

The V call is TRBV15, the J call TRBJ2-7; 7 positions match TRBD1. The V gene's germline CDR1 is LNHNV and CDR2 YYDKDF (reference sequence). This CDR3 has 14 residues. V lost 4 bases, J lost 1 base, and 4 bases stayed unmatched. CDR3 bases: TGTGCCACCAGCAACTTCAGGGGGTCCTACGAGCAGTACTTC. The encoded protein is CATSNFRGSYEQYF.

This chain uses TRBV6-9 with TRBJ1-1; TRBD1 matches at 12 bases. Trimming cost V 7 bases and J 0 bases; bases outside gene matches: 15. Germline V gene data show CDR1 as MNHGY and CDR2 as SVAAGI. This CDR3 spans 19 amino acids. In DNA, the CDR3 is TGTGCCAGCACCCCCCCCCGATGGGACAGGGGGCTGCTGAACACTGAAGCTTTCTTT. Its translation is CASTPPRWDRGLLNTEAFF.